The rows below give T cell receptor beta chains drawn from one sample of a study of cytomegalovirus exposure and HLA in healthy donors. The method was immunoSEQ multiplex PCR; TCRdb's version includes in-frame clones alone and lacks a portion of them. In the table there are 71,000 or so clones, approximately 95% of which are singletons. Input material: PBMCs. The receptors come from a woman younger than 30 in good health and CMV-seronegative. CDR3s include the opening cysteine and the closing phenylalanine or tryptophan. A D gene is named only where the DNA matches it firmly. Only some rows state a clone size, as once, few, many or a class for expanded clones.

cdr3_nt: TGTGCCAGCAGTTTAAGGGAGAGCTCCTACGAGCAGTACTTC; cdr3_aa: CASSLRESSYEQYF; v_call: TRBV27; clone_size: .; d_call: .; j_call: TRBJ2-7
cdr3_nt: TGTGCCAGCAGTGAACAGGGGGAGAACGGGGAGCTGTTTTTT; cdr3_aa: CASSEQGENGELFF; v_call: TRBV6-1; clone_size: .; d_call: TRBD1; j_call: TRBJ2-2
cdr3_nt: TGTGCCTGGAGAGATACCCTGGGGCGGGGGGTATACAATGAGCAGTTCTTC; cdr3_aa: CAWRDTLGRGVYNEQFF; v_call: TRBV30; clone_size: .; d_call: TRBD2; j_call: TRBJ2-1
cdr3_nt: TGCGCCAGCAGTGGCCGGCAGCAGGACAGGGACTATTATGGCTACACCTTC; cdr3_aa: CASSGRQQDRDYYGYTF; v_call: TRBV10-2; clone_size: .; d_call: TRBD1; j_call: TRBJ1-2
cdr3_nt: TGTGCCAGCAGCTTTAACTCCCCCGGTTCTGGGGCCAACGTCCTGACTTTC; cdr3_aa: CASSFNSPGSGANVLTF; v_call: TRBV7-9; clone_size: .; d_call: .; j_call: TRBJ2-6
cdr3_nt: TGTGCCTGGACCCTAGCTAACGAGCAGTACTTC; cdr3_aa: CAWTLANEQYF; v_call: TRBV30; clone_size: .; d_call: .; j_call: TRBJ2-7
cdr3_nt: TGTGCCAGCAGCCATACCTACGAGCAGTACTTC; cdr3_aa: CASSHTYEQYF; v_call: TRBV4-2; clone_size: .; d_call: .; j_call: TRBJ2-7
cdr3_nt: TGTGCCAGCACTCCCAGGGCTAGCGGGAGGGCCCTGAGTGGTGAGCAGTACTTC; cdr3_aa: CASTPRASGRALSGEQYF; v_call: TRBV28; clone_size: .; d_call: TRBD2; j_call: TRBJ2-7
cdr3_nt: TGCGCCAGCAGTCCAGATCCGGGCAGGGGATTAGATCAGCCCCAGCATTTT; cdr3_aa: CASSPDPGRGLDQPQHF; v_call: TRBV23-1; clone_size: .; d_call: .; j_call: TRBJ1-5
cdr3_nt: TGTGCCAGCAGGGGGGACAGAACGAACACCGGGGAGCTGTTTTTT; cdr3_aa: CASRGDRTNTGELFF; v_call: TRBV28; clone_size: .; d_call: TRBD1; j_call: TRBJ2-2
cdr3_nt: TGTGCCAGCAGCGGGCAGGGACAGCTGTACCAAGAGACCCAGTACTTC; cdr3_aa: CASSGQGQLYQETQYF; v_call: TRBV25-1; clone_size: .; d_call: TRBD1; j_call: TRBJ2-5
cdr3_nt: TGCGCCAGCAGCCAAGATGAAGGCTTTCTACAGCTGAACACTGAAGCTTTCTTT; cdr3_aa: CASSQDEGFLQLNTEAFF; v_call: TRBV4-3; clone_size: .; d_call: .; j_call: TRBJ1-1
cdr3_nt: TGTGCCAGCAGCTTGACGGTTTTCGATGGGGCCGTGGGGTCACCCCTCCACTTT; cdr3_aa: CASSLTVFDGAVGSPLHF; v_call: TRBV5-5; clone_size: .; d_call: .; j_call: TRBJ1-6
cdr3_nt: TGTGCCAGCAGTTACCTAGATGGGGAGACCCAGTACTTC; cdr3_aa: CASSYLDGETQYF; v_call: TRBV6-5; clone_size: .; d_call: .; j_call: TRBJ2-5
cdr3_nt: TGTGCCAGCAGCTTCTCGAGCTCCTATAATTCACCCCTCCACTTT; cdr3_aa: CASSFSSSYNSPLHF; v_call: TRBV13; clone_size: .; d_call: .; j_call: TRBJ1-6
cdr3_nt: TGTGCCAGCAGCTTAGGGGCCAACAGGGAAAAACTGTTTTTT; cdr3_aa: CASSLGANREKLFF; v_call: TRBV7-6; clone_size: .; d_call: .; j_call: TRBJ1-4
cdr3_nt: TGTGCCACCAGCATCGGGGGGCCCTACAATGAGCAGTTCTTC; cdr3_aa: CATSIGGPYNEQFF; v_call: TRBV15; clone_size: .; d_call: .; j_call: TRBJ2-1
cdr3_nt: TGTGCCAGCAGCGAGTTTCCCCAGACAGATACGCAGTATTTT; cdr3_aa: CASSEFPQTDTQYF; v_call: TRBV9; clone_size: .; d_call: .; j_call: TRBJ2-3
cdr3_nt: TGTGCCAGCAGTGTGCTTGGCGGAGCGTATGGCTACACCTTC; cdr3_aa: CASSVLGGAYGYTF; v_call: TRBV2; clone_size: .; d_call: .; j_call: TRBJ1-2
cdr3_nt: TGTGCTACTCAAGGGCGGGGACCACAAGAGACCCAGTACTTC; cdr3_aa: CATQGRGPQETQYF; v_call: TRBV7-9; clone_size: .; d_call: .; j_call: TRBJ2-5
cdr3_nt: TGTGCCTGGAGTGGAGGGAGTATCTACGAGCAGTACTTC; cdr3_aa: CAWSGGSIYEQYF; v_call: TRBV30; clone_size: once; d_call: .; j_call: TRBJ2-7
cdr3_nt: TGCAGCGTCCGTCCGGGACAGGGGGCAGCAGATACGCAGTATTTT; cdr3_aa: CSVRPGQGAADTQYF; v_call: TRBV29-1; clone_size: .; d_call: TRBD1; j_call: TRBJ2-3
cdr3_nt: TGTGCCAGTCGTCGGACTAGCGGGAACAATGAGCAGTTCTTC; cdr3_aa: CASRRTSGNNEQFF; v_call: TRBV2; clone_size: .; d_call: TRBD2; j_call: TRBJ2-1
cdr3_nt: TGTGCCAGCAGGCCGGGACAGGAATACCTCGGCTACACCTTC; cdr3_aa: CASRPGQEYLGYTF; v_call: TRBV2; clone_size: .; d_call: TRBD1; j_call: TRBJ1-2
cdr3_nt: TGTGCCAGCAGCCCAGGGTTCTACGAGCAGTACTTC; cdr3_aa: CASSPGFYEQYF; v_call: TRBV7-9; clone_size: once; d_call: .; j_call: TRBJ2-7
cdr3_nt: TGTGCCAGTAGTTGGAGGGGGCTGCACTACGGGCAGTACTTC; cdr3_aa: CASSWRGLHYGQYF; v_call: TRBV19; clone_size: .; d_call: .; j_call: TRBJ2-7
cdr3_nt: TGTGCCAGCAGCTCGAAGCGGACCGGGGAGCTGTTTTTT; cdr3_aa: CASSSKRTGELFF; v_call: TRBV11-3; clone_size: .; d_call: .; j_call: TRBJ2-2
cdr3_nt: TGTGCCAGCGGCGGGACCCTGGGCACAGATACGCAGTATTTT; cdr3_aa: CASGGTLGTDTQYF; v_call: TRBV2; clone_size: .; d_call: .; j_call: TRBJ2-3